The 21 T cell receptor beta chains listed next were all sequenced from one sample in a study of blood T cells in healthy people across ages (dated by TCRdb to about 2015). The library came from 5' RACE. The sample was run on an Illumina HiSeq 2500. The second PCR ran for roughly 7 to 11 cycles and used a J-beta primer mix along with a sample-barcoded 5' primer. Through fastp at Q25 and MiXCR, TCRdb rebuilt clones from the public reads, retaining in-frame beta chains. Rows are unified per CDR3 protein, each entry keeping the most common DNA and genes. This sample gives hundreds of thousands of distinct CDR3 sequences in total; about 56% of them show up just once. The ten largest clones add up to roughly 25% of the sample. Sequencing was performed on blood. These receptors all stem from a man between 40 and 49 years old in good health.

This chain's CDR3 is CASSESIQYF. In nucleotides, the CDR3 is TGTGCCAGCAGTGAAAGCATTCAGTACTTC. The genes are TRBV2 and TRBJ2-4; D is undetermined. The CDR3 is 10 amino acids. The V gene lost 2 bases and the J gene lost 9 bases, with 2 bases spanning the gap. Germline V gene sequence: CDR1 SNHLY, CDR2 FYNNEI.

This chain uses TRBV6-2 or TRBV6-3 with TRBJ2-3, with 8 bases fitting TRBD1. The CDR3 is 17 amino acids. Germline assignment: CDR1 MNHEY and CDR2 SVGEGT. V lost 0 bases and J lost 2; bases outside the gene matches: 7. The DNA for the CDR3 is TGTGCCAGCAGTTACTCCCTCCGGGACAGGAACACAGATACGCAGTATTTT. Amino acid sequence: CASSYSLRDRNTDTQYF.

This chain connects TRBV7-2 to TRBJ2-3, with D uncertain. Trimming pared 6 bases from V and 0 bases from J, leaving 19 bases between. CDR1 and CDR2 (germline): SGHTA, FQGNSA. This CDR3 is 17 amino acids long. CDR3 residues: CASRLKRDTLSTDTQYF. The CDR3 DNA is TGTGCCAGCAGACTAAAGCGTGACACCCTCAGCACAGATACGCAGTATTTT.

This clonotype was seen only a few times. The genes are TRBV20-1 and TRBJ2-7; D possibly corresponds to TRBD1 (5 bases). The CDR3 has 15 amino acids. CDR1 is DFQATT and CDR2 is SNEGSKA in the germline V gene (reference sequence). Trimming took off 0 bases at V and 6 bases at J, with 18 bases between the two ends. The CDR3 nucleotides are TGCAGTGCTAGAGATCACCAGGGCTCCTATTCCGAGCAGTACTTC. This codes for CSARDHQGSYSEQYF.

This chain links TRBV7-2 with TRBJ2-1; tentatively, D is TRBD1 or TRBD2 (5 bases each). The germline V gene has CDR1 SGHTA and CDR2 FQGNSA. Trimming removed 2 bases from V and 6 bases from J, with 8 bases in between. There are 13 residues in the CDR3. The CDR3 coding sequence is TGTGCCAGCAGCTTAATCGGGGCCAATGAGCAGTTCTTC. This translates into CASSLIGANEQFF.

The rearrangement joins TRBV28 to TRBJ1-3; D possibly corresponds to TRBD1 (5 bases). Trimming removed 2 bases from V and 0 bases from J, with 8 bases in between. This CDR3 contains 15 residues. Germline V gives CDR1 MDHEN, CDR2 SYDVKM. The CDR3 reads CASSLGHLSGNTIYF. The CDR3 DNA follows: TGTGCCAGCAGTTTAGGACACCTCTCTGGAAACACCATATATTTT.

In this sample, this clonotype turned up a few times. The chain links TRBV6-6 to TRBJ2-1, with D perhaps being TRBD1 or TRBD2 (5 bases each). V was pared by 0 bases and J by 6 bases, with 12 bases between. From germline, CDR1 is MNHNY and CDR2 SVGAGI (reference sequence). This CDR3 is 15 amino acids long. Here the CDR3 reads CASSYSKPGTNEQFF. As DNA, the CDR3 is TGTGCCAGCAGTTACTCGAAGCCCGGGACCAATGAGCAGTTCTTC.

This chain links TRBV21-1 with TRBJ2-4; the table's TRBD1 call for D was not verified on the DNA. TRBV21-1 is marked as a pseudogene. The CDR3 totals 13 residues. CDR3 amino acids: CASSLGAEYIQYF. In DNA form, the CDR3 reads TGTGCCAGCAGCTTGGGCGCGGAATACATTCAGTACTTC.

The chain uses TRBV7-2 and TRBJ1-1, with TRBD1 matching 8 bases. Germline V gene sequence: CDR1 SGHTA, CDR2 FQGNSA. Trimming removed 5 bases from V and 7 bases from J; junction bases left unmatched: 6. The CDR3 totals 13 residues. The CDR3 nucleotides are TGTGCCAGCAGCCAGGACAGGGAAGGTGAAGCTTTCTTT. Translated: CASSQDREGEAFF. The variable domain in full, with the rest retrieved from reference TRBV7-2 and TRBJ1-1, is GAGVSQSPSNKVTEKGKDVELRCDPISGHTALYWYRQSLGQGLEFLIYFQGNSAPDKSGLPSDRFSAERTGGSVSTLTIQRTQQEDSAVYLCASSQDREGEAFFGQGTRLTVV.

This clonotype came up a few times. The rearrangement links TRBV5-1 to TRBJ2-3; maybe TRBD1 (6 bases). The CDR3 is 17 residues long. CDR1 and CDR2 (germline): SGHRS, YFSETQ. Between the trimmed V and J ends, which lost 3 bases and 5 bases, there was a span of 22 bases. DNA of the CDR3: TGCGCCAGCAGCTCGGGATGGGGGCTGGGTTTCGGAGATACGCAGTATTTT. This gives the protein CASSSGWGLGFGDTQYF. Drawing the rest from reference TRBV5-1 and TRBJ2-3, the complete variable domain is KAGVTQTPRYLIKTRGQQVTLSCSPISGHRSVSWYQQTPGQGLQFLFEYFSETQRNKGNFPGRFSGRQFSNSRSEMNVSTLELGDSALYLCASSSGWGLGFGDTQYFGPGTRLTVL.

This clonotype appeared a few times. This chain joins TRBV2 and TRBJ2-5, with D possibly being TRBD2 (6 bases). The CDR3 runs 14 residues. Trimming shortened V by 6 bases and J by 1 base, and 12 bases separated the two germline ends. The germline gives CDR1 SNHLY, CDR2 FYNNEI. The CDR3 sequence: CASRGGFTQETQYF. The CDR3 DNA reads as TGTGCCAGCAGGGGAGGTTTCACCCAAGAGACCCAGTACTTC.

This clonotype was recorded a few times. The V and J genes are TRBV6-6 and TRBJ1-1; D perhaps matches TRBD1 (6 bases). Trimming took off 2 bases at V and 3 bases at J, with 10 bases between the two ends. Germline V gene data show CDR1 as MNHNY and CDR2 as SVGAGI (reference sequence). This CDR3 comprises 14 residues. The CDR3 here is CASSYPGVDTEAFF. CDR3 sequence (DNA): TGTGCCAGCAGTTACCCAGGGGTGGACACTGAAGCTTTCTTT.

This clonotype turned up a few times. The rearrangement uses TRBV27 and TRBJ1-5; D is possibly TRBD1 (6 bases). Germline V gives CDR1 MNHEY, CDR2 SMNVEV (reference sequence). This CDR3 has 14 amino acids. The V end was cut by 6 bases, the J end by 4 bases, with 13 bases between. CDR3 nucleotide sequence: TGTGCCAGCAGCCCCGGGACAACAAATCAGCCCCAGCATTTT. It translates to CASSPGTTNQPQHF.

The chain combines TRBV6-4 with TRBJ1-4, with unresolved D. The germline V gene has CDR1 MRHNA and CDR2 SNTAGT. CDR3 length equals 12 residues. V was cut by 4 bases and J by 8 bases, with 8 bases left in between. CDR3 DNA sequence: TGTGCCAGCAGTGTGCATATCGAAAAACTGTTTTTT. Encoded protein: CASSVHIEKLFF.

A few counts support this clonotype. J is TRBJ1-5 and V is TRBV21-1; the D call of TRBD1 is as the table states it, not checked on the DNA. TRBV21-1 corresponds to a pseudogene. The CDR3 totals 17 residues. CDR3 region: CASGQGRQHIRNQPQHF. The CDR3, as DNA: TGTGCCAGCGGGCAGGGCAGACAGCATATCCGCAATCAGCCCCAGCATTTT.

This chain connects TRBV28 to TRBJ1-2; D gene uncertain. This CDR3 spans 15 amino acids. The V end was cut by 6 bases, the J end by 6 bases, with 20 bases between. Germline V lookup: CDR1 MDHEN, CDR2 SYDVKM. CDR3 DNA: TGTGCCAGCAGCCTACTCTTGGGTCTTGGCGATGGCTACACCTTC. Its protein is CASSLLLGLGDGYTF.

The CDR3 DNA reads TGTGCCATCAGCCCCAACAATCAGCCCCAGCATTTT. Translated, it gives CAISPNNQPQHF. The rearrangement links TRBV10-3 to TRBJ1-5; D not certain. The CDR3 has 12 residues. The V gene lost 6 bases and the J gene lost 3 bases, with 6 bases spanning the gap. CDR1 and CDR2 from the germline V gene are ENHRY and SYGVKD.

The V and J genes are TRBV7-3 and TRBJ2-1, with D tentatively TRBD2 (5 bases). V shed 1 base and J shed 1 base, with 14 bases lying between them. CDR1 SGHTA and CDR2 FQGTGA come from the germline V gene. CDR3 length: 17 amino acids. Here the CDR3 reads CASSLNGGASSYNEQFF. The CDR3 DNA is TGTGCCAGCAGCTTAAATGGAGGCGCTTCATCCTACAATGAGCAGTTCTTC.

DNA for the CDR3: TGCAGTATGACAGGAACCCTAGCTAACTATGGCTACACCTTC. Translation gives CSMTGTLANYGYTF. The chain joins TRBV20-1 to TRBJ1-2; TRBD1 is a possible D gene (6 bases). This CDR3 contains 14 residues. The germline V gene encodes CDR1 DFQATT and CDR2 SNEGSKA (reference sequence). Between the trimmed V and J ends, which lost 8 bases and 0 bases, there was a span of 16 bases.

V and J are TRBV10-3 and TRBJ2-4; 7 positions match TRBD2. The DNA end lines up better with TRBJ2-7; the J call may be wrong. The CDR3 consists of 16 residues. Germline V lookup: CDR1 ENHRY, CDR2 SYGVKD. The CDR3 nucleotides are TGTGCCATCAGTGAGTCTCGGGGGAGGGTGGTGGACGAGCAGTACTTC. Protein product: CAISESRGRVVDEQYF.

The genes are TRBV15 and TRBJ2-5; 8 bases are shared with TRBD2. Germline CDR1 and CDR2: LNHNV and YYDKDF (reference sequence). The CDR3 contains 14 residues. The junction had 5 bases not matched to a gene; V was cut back by 1 base and J by 7 bases. The CDR3 region has the DNA TGTGCCACCAGCAGAGCGGGCCTAGCGGGGACCCAGTACTTC. The encoded protein is CATSRAGLAGTQYF.